This T cell receptor (beta chain) was identified during a study of blood T cell repertoires in COVID-19. Overall study context: Researchers got acute and convalescent COVID-19 samples from the United States, Italy and Spain. Sources were T cells, B-cell-depleted T cells, or PBMCs; the material itself was cDNA or gDNA.

In the authors' methods: Reference gene primer amplification gave estimated nucleated cell counts. The protocol was immunoSEQ multiplex PCR, while the TCRdb copy is restricted to in-frame clones and leaves out a portion. V and J calls and clone size are copied from that table; D and trimming were computed from the DNA. Counted here are 90,000 to 100,000 clones, 84% occurring once; the ten biggest clones make up just under 2%. The table lists this clone with a few counts. The sample taken for sequencing was peripheral blood. This receptor was identified in a man aged 70-80 years with active or convalescent COVID-19.

The CDR3 protein is CASRLGQRNEAFF. DNA of the CDR3: TGTGCCAGCAGACTGGGACAAAGAAATGAAGCTTTCTTT. The chain is built from TRBV6-6 and TRBJ1-1; maybe TRBD1 (6 bases). CDR3 length: 13 residues. The germline V gene encodes CDR1 MNHNY and CDR2 SVGAGI (reference sequence). The V and J ends lost 6 bases and 7 bases respectively, with 15 bases between them.